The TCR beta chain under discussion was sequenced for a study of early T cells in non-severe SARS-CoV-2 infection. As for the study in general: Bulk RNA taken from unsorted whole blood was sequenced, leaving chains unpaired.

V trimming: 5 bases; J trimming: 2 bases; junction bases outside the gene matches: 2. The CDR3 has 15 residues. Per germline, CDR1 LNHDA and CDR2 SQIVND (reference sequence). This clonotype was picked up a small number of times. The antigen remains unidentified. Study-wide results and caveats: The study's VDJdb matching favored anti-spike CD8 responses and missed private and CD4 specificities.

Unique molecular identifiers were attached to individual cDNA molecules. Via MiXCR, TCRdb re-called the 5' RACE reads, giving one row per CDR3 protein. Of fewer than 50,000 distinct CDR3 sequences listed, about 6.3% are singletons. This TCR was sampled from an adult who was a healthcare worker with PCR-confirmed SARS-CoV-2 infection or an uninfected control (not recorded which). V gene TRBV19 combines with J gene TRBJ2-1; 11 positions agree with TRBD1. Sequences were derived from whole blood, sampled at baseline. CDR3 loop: CASSPDRGPYNEQFF. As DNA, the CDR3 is TGTGCCAGTAGTCCGGACAGGGGGCCCTACAATGAGCAGTTCTTC.